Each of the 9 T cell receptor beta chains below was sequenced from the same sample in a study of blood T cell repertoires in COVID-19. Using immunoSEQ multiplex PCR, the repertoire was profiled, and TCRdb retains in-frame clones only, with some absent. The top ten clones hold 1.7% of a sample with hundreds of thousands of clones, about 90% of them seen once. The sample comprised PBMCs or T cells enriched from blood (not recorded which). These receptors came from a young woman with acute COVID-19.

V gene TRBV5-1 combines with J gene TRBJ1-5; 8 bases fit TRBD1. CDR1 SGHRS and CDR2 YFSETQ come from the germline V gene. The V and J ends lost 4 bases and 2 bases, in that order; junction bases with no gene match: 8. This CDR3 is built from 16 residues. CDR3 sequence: CASSPGGTGGNQPQHF. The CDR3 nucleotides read TGCGCCAGCAGCCCCGGTGGGACAGGAGGCAATCAGCCCCAGCATTTT.

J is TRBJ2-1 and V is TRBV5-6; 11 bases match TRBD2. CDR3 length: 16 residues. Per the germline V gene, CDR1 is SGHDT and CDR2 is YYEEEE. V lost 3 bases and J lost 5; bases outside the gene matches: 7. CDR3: CASSSTGTSGNNEQFF. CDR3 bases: TGTGCCAGCAGCTCAACCGGGACTAGCGGTAACAATGAGCAGTTCTTC. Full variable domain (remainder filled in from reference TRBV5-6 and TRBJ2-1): DAGVTQSPTHLIKTRGQQVTLRCSPKSGHDTVSWYQQALGQGPQFIFQYYEEEERQRGNFPDRFSGHQFPNYSSELNVNALLLGDSALYLCASSSTGTSGNNEQFFGPGTRLTVL.

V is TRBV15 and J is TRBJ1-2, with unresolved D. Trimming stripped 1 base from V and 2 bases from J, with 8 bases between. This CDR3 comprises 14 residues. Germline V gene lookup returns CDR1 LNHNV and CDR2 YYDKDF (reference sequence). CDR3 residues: CATSRGDGNYGYTF. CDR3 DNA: TGTGCCACCAGCAGAGGTGACGGGAACTATGGCTACACCTTC.

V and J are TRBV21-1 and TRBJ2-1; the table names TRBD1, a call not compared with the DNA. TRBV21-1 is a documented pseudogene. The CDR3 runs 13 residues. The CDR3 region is CASSIRDRIEQFF. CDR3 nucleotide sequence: TGTGCCAGCAGCATCCGGGACAGGATAGAGCAGTTCTTC.

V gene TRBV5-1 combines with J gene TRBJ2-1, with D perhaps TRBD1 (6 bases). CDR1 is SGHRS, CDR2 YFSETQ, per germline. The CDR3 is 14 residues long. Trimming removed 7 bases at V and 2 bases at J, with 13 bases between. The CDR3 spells CASRAGEPYNEQFF. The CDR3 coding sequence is TGCGCCAGCCGGGCAGGGGAGCCCTACAATGAGCAGTTCTTC.

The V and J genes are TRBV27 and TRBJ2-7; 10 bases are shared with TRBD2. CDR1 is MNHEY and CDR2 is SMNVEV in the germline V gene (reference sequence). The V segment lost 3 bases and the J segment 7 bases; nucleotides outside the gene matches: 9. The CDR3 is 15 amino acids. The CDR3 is CASSFALAGAGEQYF. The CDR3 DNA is TGTGCCAGCAGTTTTGCGCTAGCGGGAGCAGGGGAGCAGTACTTC.

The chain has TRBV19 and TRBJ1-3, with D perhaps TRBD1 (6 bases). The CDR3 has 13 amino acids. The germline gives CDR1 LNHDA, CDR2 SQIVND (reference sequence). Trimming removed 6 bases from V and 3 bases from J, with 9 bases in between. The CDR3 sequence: CASSTGFGNTIYF. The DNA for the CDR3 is TGTGCCAGTAGCACAGGGTTTGGAAACACCATATATTTT.

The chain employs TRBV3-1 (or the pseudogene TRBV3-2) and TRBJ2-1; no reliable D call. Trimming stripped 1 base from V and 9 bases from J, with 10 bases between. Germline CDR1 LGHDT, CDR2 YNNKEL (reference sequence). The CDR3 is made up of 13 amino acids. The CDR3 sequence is CASSQVRSGEQFF. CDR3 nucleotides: TGTGCCAGCAGCCAAGTCCGATCGGGTGAGCAGTTCTTC.

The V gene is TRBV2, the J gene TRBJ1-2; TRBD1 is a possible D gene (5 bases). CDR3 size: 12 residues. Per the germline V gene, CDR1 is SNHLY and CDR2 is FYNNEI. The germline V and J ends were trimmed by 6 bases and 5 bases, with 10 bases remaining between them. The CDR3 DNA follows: TGTGCCAGCAGCCCAGGGATTTATGGCTACACCTTC. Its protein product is CASSPGIYGYTF.